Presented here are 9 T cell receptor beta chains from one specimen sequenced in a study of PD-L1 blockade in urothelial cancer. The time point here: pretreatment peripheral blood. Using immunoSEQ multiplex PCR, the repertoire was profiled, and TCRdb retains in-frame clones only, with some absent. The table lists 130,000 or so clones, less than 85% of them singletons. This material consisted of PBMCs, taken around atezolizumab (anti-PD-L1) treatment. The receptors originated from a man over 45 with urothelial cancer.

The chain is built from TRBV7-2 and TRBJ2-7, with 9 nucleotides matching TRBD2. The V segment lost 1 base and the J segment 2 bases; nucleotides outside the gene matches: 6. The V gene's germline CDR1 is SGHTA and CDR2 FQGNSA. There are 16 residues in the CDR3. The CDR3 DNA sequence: TGTGCCAGCAGCTTAGGGGCTAGCGGGGCCCCCTACGAGCAGTACTTC. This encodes CASSLGASGAPYEQYF.

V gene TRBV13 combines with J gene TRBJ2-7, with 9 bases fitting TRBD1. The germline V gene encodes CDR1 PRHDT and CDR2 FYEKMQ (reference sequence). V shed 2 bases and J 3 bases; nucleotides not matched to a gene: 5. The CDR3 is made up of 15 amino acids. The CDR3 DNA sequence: TGTGCCAGCAGCTTAAGTGGGACAGGGTTCTACGAGCAGTACTTC. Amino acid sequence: CASSLSGTGFYEQYF.

This chain's CDR3 is CASSRTGNYGYTF. CDR3 DNA: TGTGCCAGCAGTAGGACAGGGAACTATGGCTACACCTTC. This chain connects TRBV28 to TRBJ1-2; 8 positions agree with TRBD1. With V trimmed by 5 bases and J by 2 bases, 1 base remained unmatched. The CDR3 spans 13 residues. The germline CDR1 and CDR2 sequences are MDHEN and SYDVKM.

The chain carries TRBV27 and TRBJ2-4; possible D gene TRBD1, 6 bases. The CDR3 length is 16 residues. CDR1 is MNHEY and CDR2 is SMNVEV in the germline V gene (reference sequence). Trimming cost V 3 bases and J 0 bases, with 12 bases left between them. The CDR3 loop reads CASSFGQLLAKNIQYF. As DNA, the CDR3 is TGTGCCAGCAGTTTCGGACAGCTACTAGCCAAAAACATTCAGTACTTC.

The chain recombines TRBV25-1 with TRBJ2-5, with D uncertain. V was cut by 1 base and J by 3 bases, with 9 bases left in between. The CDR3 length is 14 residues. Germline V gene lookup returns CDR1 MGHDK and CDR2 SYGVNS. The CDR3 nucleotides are TGTGCCAGCAGTGAATCTTGGGCCAAAGAGACCCAGTACTTC. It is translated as CASSESWAKETQYF. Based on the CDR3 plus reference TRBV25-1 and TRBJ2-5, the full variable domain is EADIYQTPRYLVIGTGKKITLECSQTMGHDKMYWYQQDPGMELHLIHYSYGVNSTEKGDLSSESTVSRIRTEHFPLTLESARPSHTSQYLCASSESWAKETQYFGPGTRLLVL.

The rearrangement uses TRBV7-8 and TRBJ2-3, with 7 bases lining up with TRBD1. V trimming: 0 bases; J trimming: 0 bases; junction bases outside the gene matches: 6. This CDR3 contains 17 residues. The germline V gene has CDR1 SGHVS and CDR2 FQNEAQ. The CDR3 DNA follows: TGTGCCAGCAGCTTAGCACGAGGGGGCCTGAGCACAGATACGCAGTATTTT. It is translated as CASSLARGGLSTDTQYF.

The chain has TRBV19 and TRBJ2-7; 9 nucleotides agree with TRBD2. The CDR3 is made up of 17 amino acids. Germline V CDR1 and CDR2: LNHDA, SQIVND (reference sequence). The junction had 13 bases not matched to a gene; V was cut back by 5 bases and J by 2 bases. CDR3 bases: TGTGCCAGTAGTGCTGACCTTGGTCTAGCGGGAACCTACGAGCAGTACTTC. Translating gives CASSADLGLAGTYEQYF.

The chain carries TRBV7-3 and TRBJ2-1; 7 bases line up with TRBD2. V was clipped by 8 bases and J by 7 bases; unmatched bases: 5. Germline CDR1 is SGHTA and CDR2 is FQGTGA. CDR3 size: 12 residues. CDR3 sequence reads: CASSTGGNEQFF. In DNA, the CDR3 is TGTGCCAGCTCGACCGGGGGGAATGAGCAGTTCTTC.

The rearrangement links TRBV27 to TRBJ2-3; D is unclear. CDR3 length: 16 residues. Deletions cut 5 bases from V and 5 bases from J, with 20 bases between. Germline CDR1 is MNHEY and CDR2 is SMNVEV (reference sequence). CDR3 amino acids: CASSPHPAGFGDTQYF. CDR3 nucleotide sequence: TGTGCCAGCAGTCCCCATCCTGCCGGTTTCGGAGATACGCAGTATTTT.